Listed below are T cell receptor beta chains from one sample, sequenced in a study of control samples from healthy donors and cancer patients. Measured with immunoSEQ multiplex PCR; TCRdb has only the in-frame clones, and not every one. The sample shows about 130,000 clones, about 93% of them seen only once. The sequenced sample consisted of blood. These receptors originate from a man in his forties in good health. Each CDR3 is given with its conserved first and last residue. The D gene is left open where the match is weak.

V	D	J	DNA	CDR3
TRBV6-5	NA	TRBJ2-1	TGTGCCAGCAGTTCGGAAGCGATTTCCAATGAGCAGTTCTTC	CASSSEAISNEQFF
TRBV3-1/TRBV3-2	NA	TRBJ2-2	NA	CASSHEPLRAGELFF
TRBV11-2	NA	TRBJ2-3	TGTGCCAGCAGCTTAGGTCCCTTTGGGGCAACGGGGACAGATACGCAGTATTTT	CASSLGPFGATGTDTQYF
TRBV15	TRBD2	TRBJ2-1	TGTGCCACCAGCAGATCCCGGGACTACCCCTACAATGAGCAGTTCTTC	CATSRSRDYPYNEQFF
TRBV5-4	NA	TRBJ2-2	TGTGCCAGCAGCCAGGGGGGCCCTGGCGGGGAGCTGTTTTTT	CASSQGGPGGELFF
TRBV30	NA	TRBJ1-1	TGTGCCTGGAGTGGAGAACAGTTCCCCACTGAAGCTTTCTTT	CAWSGEQFPTEAFF
TRBV7-9	NA	TRBJ2-5	TGTGCCAGCAGCGGCTGGGGGGCCCGCAAAGAGACCCAGTACTTC	CASSGWGARKETQYF
TRBV19	NA	TRBJ2-5	TGTGCCAGTAGTATAAACCGAGGAGAGACCCAGTACTTC	CASSINRGETQYF
TRBV30	NA	TRBJ2-5	TGTGCCTGGAGTACCGGGGTTCAAGAGACCCAGTACTTC	CAWSTGVQETQYF
TRBV5-1	TRBD1	TRBJ1-1	TGCGCCAGCAGCTCTGGGACAGGGCTAGCTGAAGCTTTCTTT	CASSSGTGLAEAFF
TRBV7-3	NA	TRBJ2-1	TGTGCCAGCAGCTTAACGGGTGGACCTGAGCAGTTCTTC	CASSLTGGPEQFF
TRBV10-1	TRBD1	TRBJ2-1	TGCGCCAGCAGTGAGGAGGGGGCTTACAATGAGCAGTTCTTC	CASSEEGAYNEQFF
TRBV2	NA	TRBJ2-7	TGTGCCAGCAGTGATTGGGTCTACGAGCAGTACTTC	CASSDWVYEQYF
TRBV2	NA	TRBJ1-1	TGTGCCAGCAGTACCTCCTTCCAAGTGAACACTGAAGCTTTCTTT	CASSTSFQVNTEAFF
TRBV27	NA	TRBJ1-2	TGTGCCAGCAGTTTATGGGCGGGTGGTGATGGCTACACCTTC	CASSLWAGGDGYTF
TRBV18	NA	TRBJ1-1	TGTGCCAGCTCACCACAGAAGGGGAACACTGAAGCTTTCTTT	CASSPQKGNTEAFF
TRBV10-1	NA	TRBJ1-1	TGCGCCAGCAGTGAGTCTGCAGGTGGCAGTGAAGCTTTCTTT	CASSESAGGSEAFF
TRBV19	TRBD1	TRBJ1-2	TGTGCCAGTTTGGAGACAGGGGCCTTTGGCTATGGCTACACCTTC	CASLETGAFGYGYTF
TRBV11-3	NA	TRBJ2-1	TGTGCCAGCAGCCCGACAGTAGTTAATGAGCAGTTCTTC	CASSPTVVNEQFF
TRBV10-3	NA	TRBJ1-4	TGTGCCATCAGTGATGGCAGGACAAAGGATGAAAAACTGTTTTTT	CAISDGRTKDEKLFF
TRBV19	TRBD2	TRBJ2-1	TGTGCCAGTAGTATTAGCGGGAGGTCCTACAATGAGCAGTTCTTC	CASSISGRSYNEQFF
TRBV7-8	NA	TRBJ2-7	TGTGCCAGCAGCTTAGGGGGAGGCGAGCAGTACTTC	CASSLGGGEQYF